The 29 T cell receptor beta chains in this list originate from one sample, sequenced in a study of shared clonotypes between healthy human individuals. Some clones are missing from TCRdb's copy, which holds only in-frame ones; the method was immunoSEQ multiplex PCR. The sample includes approximately 250,000 clones, 65% to 70% of them seen just once. Material: memory CD4+ T cells sorted from blood. Subset defined: CD45RA-negative fraction. All receptors derive from a man younger than 40 in good health.

The genes are TRBV5-1 and TRBJ1-2, with D perhaps TRBD1 (6 bases). The germline V gene encodes CDR1 SGHRS and CDR2 YFSETQ. The CDR3 has 14 residues. V lost 4 bases and J lost 4, with 14 bases in between. The DNA of the CDR3 is TGCGCCAGCAGCGTCAATGGACAGCTCTATGGCTACACCTTC. Protein product: CASSVNGQLYGYTF.

A single count supports this clone. The V gene is TRBV5-1, the J gene TRBJ1-2, with 12 bases that match TRBD1. J was trimmed by 5 bases and V by 3 bases; bases with no gene match: 8. The CDR3 runs to 16 residues. Germline lookup yields CDR1 SGHRS and CDR2 YFSETQ. The CDR3 DNA follows: TGCGCCAGCAGCTCGGCCCCGGGACAGGGGGCTTATGGCTACACCTTC. This codes for CASSSAPGQGAYGYTF.

Written as DNA, the CDR3 is TGTGCCAGCAGCGTACCGACTAGCGGGATAGAGACCCAGTACTTC. Protein sequence: CASSVPTSGIETQYF. The J gene is TRBJ2-5, the V gene TRBV9, with 11 bases aligning to TRBD2. Looked up from germline, CDR1 is SGDLS and CDR2 is YYNGEE. This CDR3 region has 15 residues. Unmatched junction bases numbered 3, after V lost 1 base and J lost 4 bases.

The V call is TRBV29-1, the J call TRBJ2-1; 7 positions agree with TRBD2. V dropped 7 bases and J dropped 7; count of bases not matched to a gene: 10. Germline-derived CDR1 and CDR2 are SQVTM and ANQGSEA. The CDR3 covers 13 residues. In DNA, the CDR3 is TGCAGCGGCCTCTCCGGGGGAGGGAATGAGCAGTTCTTC. Translated, it gives CSGLSGGGNEQFF.

The chain recombines TRBV7-3 with TRBJ2-3; 10 bases match TRBD2. Trimming took 1 base from V and 4 from J; bases not matched to a gene: 20. This CDR3 region has 21 residues. CDR1 is SGHTA, CDR2 FQGTGA, per germline. This chain's CDR3 is CASSLSGRPSGSTGSADTQYF. Written as DNA, the CDR3 is TGTGCCAGCAGCTTAAGTGGGCGACCTAGCGGGAGTACAGGGTCGGCAGATACGCAGTATTTT.

In regard to this clone: Additional DNA sequences in this sample encode the identical CDR3. V usage is TRBV4-3 and J usage is TRBJ2-2; no clear D. The CDR3 spans 17 residues. Per germline, CDR1 LGHNA and CDR2 YSLEER. V shed 1 base and J shed 4 bases, with 16 bases lying between them. CDR3 amino acids: CASSQAPGRVRTGELFF. The CDR3 region has the DNA TGCGCCAGCAGCCAAGCCCCCGGTCGGGTACGCACCGGGGAGCTGTTTTTT.

The chain couples TRBV5-1 to TRBJ2-3; TRBD1 matches 9 bases. Unmatched junction bases numbered 11, after V lost 0 bases and J lost 3 bases. The germline gives CDR1 SGHRS, CDR2 YFSETQ. The CDR3 is made up of 18 amino acids. The chain's CDR3 is CASSLDPGQGKGTDTQYF. The CDR3 DNA is TGCGCCAGCAGCTTGGACCCGGGACAGGGTAAGGGTACAGATACGCAGTATTTT.

This clone was picked up a small number of times. The genes are TRBV5-1 and TRBJ2-7; D is unclear. CDR3 length: 15 amino acids. Trimming removed 5 bases from V and 5 bases from J, with 20 bases in between. Per germline, CDR1 SGHRS and CDR2 YFSETQ. CDR3 nucleotides: TGCGCCAGCAGTCAACGGACGGCTCTCCCCCACGAGCAGTACTTC. Amino acid sequence: CASSQRTALPHEQYF. Full variable domain (outside the CDR3, taken from reference TRBV5-1 and TRBJ2-7): KAGVTQTPRYLIKTRGQQVTLSCSPISGHRSVSWYQQTPGQGLQFLFEYFSETQRNKGNFPGRFSGRQFSNSRSEMNVSTLELGDSALYLCASSQRTALPHEQYFGPGTRLTVT.

This clone has a handful of counts. This chain links TRBV7-3 with TRBJ1-2, with TRBD1 as a possible D gene (5 bases). The V end lost 2 bases, the J end lost 8 bases, and 15 bases lay between the germline ends. CDR1 SGHTA and CDR2 FQGTGA come from the germline V gene. The CDR3 is 14 residues long. CDR3 amino acids: CASSLDGTGIGYTF. Here the CDR3 DNA reads TGTGCCAGCAGCTTAGACGGGACCGGGATAGGCTACACCTTC. Variable domain in full (rest from reference TRBV7-3 and TRBJ1-2): GAGVSQTPSNKVTEKGKYVELRCDPISGHTALYWYRQSLGQGPEFLIYFQGTGAADDSGLPNDRFFAVRPEGSVSTLKIQRTERGDSAVYLCASSLDGTGIGYTFGSGTRLTVV.

This sequence joins TRBV2 and TRBJ2-1, with 10 positions matching TRBD2. The CDR3 covers 16 residues. Germline CDR1 reads SNHLY; CDR2 reads FYNNEI. Germline trimming cut 6 bases from V and 8 bases from J; bases unmatched to any gene: 13. CDR3: CASRRDLAGGLDEQFF. The CDR3 DNA follows: TGTGCCAGCAGGCGGGATTTAGCGGGAGGTTTGGATGAGCAGTTCTTC.

This chain connects TRBV7-3 to TRBJ2-1; TRBD1 matches at 7 bases. The CDR3 consists of 15 residues. J was trimmed by 2 bases and V by 2 bases; bases with no gene match: 3. Germline V gene data show CDR1 as SGHTA and CDR2 as FQGTGA. CDR3 protein: CASSLGGQAYNEQFF. The CDR3 DNA follows: TGTGCCAGCAGCTTAGGAGGACAGGCCTACAATGAGCAGTTCTTC. The variable domain in full, completed from reference TRBV7-3 and TRBJ2-1, reads GAGVSQTPSNKVTEKGKYVELRCDPISGHTALYWYRQSLGQGPEFLIYFQGTGAADDSGLPNDRFFAVRPEGSVSTLKIQRTERGDSAVYLCASSLGGQAYNEQFFGPGTRLTVL.

The rearrangement links TRBV2 to TRBJ2-7, with a tentative D call TRBD1 (5 bases). The CDR3 runs 13 residues. Germline assignment: CDR1 SNHLY and CDR2 FYNNEI. Trimming cost V 2 bases and J 4 bases, with 9 bases left between them. The CDR3 DNA sequence: TGTGCCAGCAGTGAAACAGGTCTTTACGAGCAGTACTTC. It translates to CASSETGLYEQYF.

The chain has TRBV5-8 and TRBJ1-5; D is perhaps TRBD1 (6 bases). Per germline, CDR1 SGHTS and CDR2 YDEGEE. The CDR3 has 18 amino acids. V was trimmed by 4 bases and J by 7 bases, leaving 27 bases between them. The CDR3: CASSPFGGTGFLVQPQHF. In DNA, the CDR3 is TGTGCCAGCAGCCCGTTTGGCGGTACAGGGTTCCTCGTACAGCCCCAGCATTTT.

This clone was recorded many times. The chain uses TRBV30 and TRBJ2-2, with D tentatively TRBD1 (5 bases). The CDR3 runs to 14 residues. Germline lookup yields CDR1 GTSNPN and CDR2 SVGIG (reference sequence). V was cut by 7 bases and J by 5 bases, with 17 bases left in between. The CDR3 DNA reads as TGTGCCTTGCCCCGACCAGGGCGGACCGGGGAGCTGTTTTTT. Translated, it gives CALPRPGRTGELFF. The whole variable domain, filled in from reference TRBV30 and TRBJ2-2, reads SQTIHQWPATLVQPVGSPLSLECTVEGTSNPNLYWYRQAAGRGLQLLFYSVGIGQISSEVPQNLSASRPQDRQFILSSKKLLLSDSGFYLCALPRPGRTGELFFGEGSRLTVL.

This rearrangement joins TRBV7-8 to TRBJ1-4, with TRBD1 matching over 9 bases. Per the germline V gene, CDR1 is SGHVS and CDR2 is FQNEAQ. The CDR3 runs to 16 residues. The V gene end was trimmed by 1 base and the J gene end by 8 bases; junction bases not matched to a gene: 8. The CDR3 here is CASSLGGRTGVEKLFF. CDR3 in DNA: TGTGCCAGCAGCTTAGGGGGGAGGACAGGGGTAGAAAAACTGTTTTTT.

The rearrangement joins TRBV6-6 to TRBJ2-3, with 10 bases aligning to TRBD2. Per germline, CDR1 MNHNY and CDR2 SVGAGI (reference sequence). The CDR3 is made up of 15 amino acids. Germline trimming cut 6 bases from V and 4 bases from J; bases unmatched to any gene: 7. CDR3 protein: CASSSSGGLADTQYF. CDR3 DNA: TGTGCCAGCAGCTCTAGCGGGGGACTCGCAGATACGCAGTATTTT.

The chain links TRBV7-6 to TRBJ2-3; 8 nucleotides align to TRBD1. This CDR3 spans 16 amino acids. V lost 2 bases, J lost 1 base, and 5 bases stayed unmatched. Germline V CDR1 and CDR2: SGHVS, FNYEAQ. In DNA, the CDR3 is TGTGCCAGCAGCTTAAGCGGACAGGGACGCACAGATACGCAGTATTTT. It encodes CASSLSGQGRTDTQYF.

The V and J genes are TRBV28 and TRBJ2-3; TRBD2 aligns across 9 bases. Germline trimming cut 4 bases from V and 3 bases from J; bases unmatched to any gene: 5. This CDR3 is 15 amino acids long. Germline-derived CDR1 and CDR2 are MDHEN and SYDVKM. The CDR3 spells CASSSAGGRTDTQYF. DNA of the CDR3: TGTGCCAGCAGTTCAGCGGGAGGTCGTACAGATACGCAGTATTTT.

The J gene is TRBJ1-1, the V gene TRBV6-6, with D maybe TRBD1 (5 bases). The CDR3 sequence is 14 residues long. Trimming pared 5 bases from V and 6 bases from J, leaving 16 bases between. In germline, CDR1 is MNHNY, CDR2 SVGAGI (reference sequence). The CDR3 region has the DNA TGTGCCAGCAGTCGAACAGGACGAAGGTCTGAAGCTTTCTTT. Its protein product is CASSRTGRRSEAFF.

The chain has TRBV5-6 and TRBJ1-2, with 7 positions matching TRBD1. Trimming removed 1 base from V and 6 bases from J; junction bases left unmatched: 12. The length of the CDR3 is 16 residues. Germline CDR1 and CDR2: SGHDT and YYEEEE. In DNA form, the CDR3 reads TGTGCCAGCAGCTTGTTTACTGCGACAGGGCGGGATGGCTACACCTTC. As protein: CASSLFTATGRDGYTF.

The rearrangement links TRBV28 to TRBJ2-6, with D possibly being TRBD1 (5 bases). Germline values: CDR1 MDHEN, CDR2 SYDVKM. CDR3 size: 16 residues. Trimming pared 7 bases from V and 0 bases from J, leaving 13 bases between. The DNA for the CDR3 is TGTGCCAGCAAGGCCGGTGACAGCTCTGGGGCCAACGTCCTGACTTTC. Translating it yields CASKAGDSSGANVLTF.

This sequence joins TRBV6-1 and TRBJ1-2, with unresolved D. CDR1 and CDR2 (germline): MNHNS, SASEGT. The length of the CDR3 is 15 residues. V gave up 7 bases and J gave up 5 bases, with 20 bases separating them. As DNA, the CDR3 is TGTGCCAGCACGGAAGAAAGTAGCCACGCTTATGGCTACACCTTC. Protein sequence: CASTEESSHAYGYTF.

This clone has just a few counts. CDR3 DNA sequence: TGTGCCAGCAGTGAAGAATGGGGGTGGGATGGCTACACCTTC. Translation: CASSEEWGWDGYTF. The chain is built from TRBV6-1 and TRBJ1-2; D may be TRBD1 (5 bases). Germline V gene sequence: CDR1 MNHNS, CDR2 SASEGT. CDR3 length: 14 residues. The V end was cut by 1 base, the J end by 6 bases, with 12 bases between.

The chain combines TRBV5-1 with TRBJ2-3; 8 bases map to TRBD2. The V gene's germline CDR1 is SGHRS and CDR2 YFSETQ. This CDR3 region has 14 residues. V trimming: 4 bases; J trimming: 3 bases; junction bases outside the gene matches: 4. This CDR3 is CASSQGLETDTQYF. CDR3 bases: TGCGCCAGCAGCCAGGGACTAGAGACAGATACGCAGTATTTT.

Only a few counts were recorded for this clone. The rearrangement uses TRBV7-8 and TRBJ2-7; 7 nucleotides match TRBD1. There are 14 residues in the CDR3. Losses at the gene ends were 5 bases for V and 6 bases for J; bases not matched to a gene: 10. Per the germline V gene, CDR1 is SGHVS and CDR2 is FQNEAQ. In nucleotides, the CDR3 is TGTGCCAGCAGCCTCGACAGGGACCTTGGCGAGCAGTACTTC. It codes for CASSLDRDLGEQYF.

This rearrangement joins TRBV10-2 to TRBJ2-7; D ambiguous. V was shortened by 11 bases and J by 1 base, with 15 bases between the two germline ends. This CDR3 region has 13 residues. Germline loops: CDR1 WSHSY, CDR2 SAAADI. CDR3 nucleotide sequence: TGCGCCGGATCCTCGGATCGGTCCTACGAGCAGTACTTC. Its translation: CAGSSDRSYEQYF.

The rearrangement links TRBV7-2 to TRBJ2-7; TRBD1 aligns across 7 bases. This CDR3 has 14 amino acids. V gave up 3 bases and J gave up 5 bases; unmatched junction bases: 7. Germline V gene sequence: CDR1 SGHTA, CDR2 FQGNSA. This chain's CDR3 is CASSFSRGSNEQYF. Here the CDR3 DNA reads TGTGCCAGCAGCTTCTCCAGGGGGTCGAACGAGCAGTACTTC.

The chain couples TRBV6-4 to TRBJ2-1, with D possibly TRBD2 on 7 matching bases. The CDR3 spans 11 residues. CDR1 is MRHNA, CDR2 SNTAGT, per germline. Trimming pared 7 bases from V and 13 bases from J, leaving 14 bases between. CDR3 nucleotide sequence: TGTGCCAGCATCCAAGGGGGGGTACAGTTCTTC. Translation: CASIQGGVQFF.

The gene calls are TRBV19 and TRBJ2-2, with D perhaps given as TRBD1 or TRBD2 (6 bases each). The ends were cut back, 6 bases at V and 0 bases at J, with 14 bases in the middle. The CDR3 covers 16 residues. Germline lookup yields CDR1 LNHDA and CDR2 SQIVND (reference sequence). CDR3 sequence: CASRRGDLANTGELFF. DNA of the CDR3: TGTGCCAGTAGGAGGGGGGACCTAGCGAACACCGGGGAGCTGTTTTTT. Full variable domain (rest looked up from reference TRBV19 and TRBJ2-2): DGGITQSPKYLFRKEGQNVTLSCEQNLNHDAMYWYRQDPGQGLRLIYYSQIVNDFQKGDIAEGYSVSREKKESFPLTVTSAQKNPTAFYLCASRRGDLANTGELFFGEGSRLTVL.